Each of the 18 T cell receptor beta chains below was sequenced from the same sample in a study of radiotherapy plus CTLA-4 blockade in lung cancer. The assay was immunoSEQ multiplex PCR, and TCRdb's table has in-frame clones only and misses some. The sample comprises roughly 88,000 clones, roughly 80% of which are singletons, and 0.84% rests with the top ten. Sequenced here: peripheral blood, sampled from a patient treated with radiotherapy plus ipilimumab. The receptor set was obtained from a human donor with non-small cell lung cancer who had stable disease on radiotherapy plus ipilimumab.

The chain employs TRBV6-1 and TRBJ2-7, with D perhaps assigned TRBD1 or TRBD2 (6 bases each). This CDR3 is 10 amino acids long. Germline V lookup: CDR1 MNHNS, CDR2 SASEGT. Deletions cut 10 bases from V and 5 bases from J, with 9 bases between. CDR3 loop: CAIGGHEQYF. The CDR3 DNA sequence: TGTGCCATTGGGGGGCACGAGCAGTACTTC.

This chain uses TRBV6-6 with TRBJ1-2, with a possible D match to TRBD1 (5 bases). Trimming pared 0 bases from V and 5 bases from J, leaving 7 bases between. The CDR3 consists of 13 residues. Germline V lookup: CDR1 MNHNY, CDR2 SVGAGI (reference sequence). CDR3 residues: CASSYSGEYGYTF. For the CDR3, the DNA is TGTGCCAGCAGTTACTCGGGGGAGTATGGCTACACCTTC.

About this clone itself: In the same sample, other DNA sequences code for this CDR3. V gene TRBV14 combines with J gene TRBJ1-3; D not resolved. With 1 base removed from V and 0 bases from J, the gap between germline ends came to 7 bases. This CDR3 contains 15 residues. Germline V gene data show CDR1 as SGHDN and CDR2 as FVKESK. CDR3 protein: CASSQVRSSGNTIYF. The CDR3 nucleotides are TGTGCCAGCAGCCAAGTACGGAGCTCTGGAAACACCATATATTTT. Full variable domain (outside the CDR3, taken from reference TRBV14 and TRBJ1-3): EAGVTQFPSHSVIEKGQTVTLRCDPISGHDNLYWYRRVMGKEIKFLLHFVKESKQDESGMPNNRFLAERTGGTYSTLKVQPAELEDSGVYFCASSQVRSSGNTIYFGEGSWLTVV.

This chain joins TRBV10-3 and TRBJ2-7; no definite D call. CDR1 and CDR2 (germline): ENHRY, SYGVKD. The V gene lost 3 bases and the J gene lost 5 bases, with 11 bases spanning the gap. The length of the CDR3 is 13 residues. CDR3 DNA sequence: TGTGCCATCAGTGAACCGCCACTGAACGAGCAGTACTTC. Translated, it gives CAISEPPLNEQYF.

The chain carries TRBV5-6 and TRBJ2-7; D remains ambiguous. The CDR3 loop spans 12 amino acids. The germline CDR1 and CDR2 sequences are SGHDT and YYEEEE. Trimming left V 3 bases short and J 2 bases short, with 6 bases between. Written as DNA, the CDR3 is TGTGCCAGCAGCTCTACTCCCTACGAGCAGTACTTC. Residues: CASSSTPYEQYF.

CDR3 sequence reads: CASSGQGRGYTF. The DNA for the CDR3 is TGCGCCAGCAGCGGCCAGGGTCGTGGCTACACCTTC. This chain joins TRBV5-1 and TRBJ1-2; TRBD1 is a possible D gene (5 bases). This CDR3 has 12 residues. V lost 4 bases, J lost 7 bases, and 11 bases lay in between. The germline V gene has CDR1 SGHRS and CDR2 YFSETQ.

The rearrangement uses TRBV4-1 and TRBJ2-5; D not certain. The J call may be faulty, since TRBJ2-7 better matches the DNA end. CDR3 length equals 15 residues. In germline, CDR1 is MGHRA, CDR2 YSYEKL. The CDR3 sequence is CASSQVVSLGYEQYF. Here the CDR3 DNA reads TGCGCCAGCAGCCAAGTGGTGTCCCTGGGCTACGAGCAGTACTTC.

This clone was counted a single time. The chain links TRBV7-9 to TRBJ2-5; D is undetermined. The V gene lost 5 bases and the J gene lost 7 bases, with 11 bases spanning the gap. The germline V gene encodes CDR1 SEHNR and CDR2 FQNEAQ (reference sequence). This CDR3 has 12 residues. The CDR3 is CASSPPERTQYF. The CDR3 DNA sequence: TGTGCCAGCAGCCCACCCGAGAGGACCCAGTACTTC. Full variable domain (outside the CDR3, taken from reference TRBV7-9 and TRBJ2-5): DTGVSQNPRHKITKRGQNVTFRCDPISEHNRLYWYRQTLGQGPEFLTYFQNEAQLEKSRLLSDRFSAERPKGSFSTLEIQRTEQGDSAMYLCASSPPERTQYFGPGTRLLVL.

J is TRBJ2-2 and V is TRBV28; TRBD2 might be the D (5 bases). With 4 bases removed from V and 7 bases from J, the gap between germline ends came to 13 bases. Per the germline V gene, CDR1 is MDHEN and CDR2 is SYDVKM. The CDR3 extends over 14 amino acids. DNA of the CDR3: TGTGCCAGCAGTTCCGGGAACCGCAACGGGGAGCTGTTTTTT. This encodes CASSSGNRNGELFF.

Remarks on this clone: Because it lacks the conserved phenylalanine or tryptophan at the end, this CDR3 is likely a read error. The genes are TRBV6-1 and TRBJ1-2; TRBD1 matches at 8 bases. The length of the CDR3 is 15 residues. V lost 5 bases and J lost 5; bases outside the gene matches: 10. Per germline, CDR1 MNHNS and CDR2 SASEGT. The CDR3 spells CASSSEGTGRYGYTL. CDR3 DNA: TGTGCCAGCAGTTCGGAGGGGACAGGCCGGTATGGCTACACCCTC.

As DNA, the CDR3 is TGTGCCAGCAGCTTATCTGGGTCAGCTGTATTTAACTATGGCTACACCTTC. Translated: CASSLSGSAVFNYGYTF. The V call is TRBV7-2, the J call TRBJ1-2; no clear D gene. This CDR3 comprises 17 residues. From germline, CDR1 is SGHTA and CDR2 FQGNSA. Trimming took 2 bases from V and 1 from J, leaving 17 bases between them.

V usage is TRBV27 and J usage is TRBJ1-5, with D unresolved. The V gene lost 3 bases and the J gene lost 0 bases, with 12 bases spanning the gap. Germline V CDR1 and CDR2: MNHEY, SMNVEV (reference sequence). The CDR3 runs to 16 residues. Written as DNA, the CDR3 is TGTGCCAGCAGTTTCCAATACCGGGATAGCAATCAGCCCCAGCATTTT. It translates to CASSFQYRDSNQPQHF.

This clone was counted between two and nine times. The rearrangement uses TRBV7-9 and TRBJ1-3; D gene unclear. Germline assignment: CDR1 SEHNR and CDR2 FQNEAQ (reference sequence). The CDR3 loop spans 15 amino acids. V was cut by 1 base and J by 4 bases, with 11 bases left in between. The CDR3 DNA reads as TGTGCCAGCAGCTTAGATACGGTCTTCGGAAACACCATATATTTT. Its translation is CASSLDTVFGNTIYF.

V gene TRBV11-2 combines with J gene TRBJ2-7; D remains ambiguous. Trimming took off 2 bases at V and 5 bases at J, with 13 bases between the two ends. Per germline, CDR1 SGHAT and CDR2 FQNNGV. The CDR3 is 14 amino acids. The CDR3 here is CASSLSWVPHEQYF. The CDR3 DNA follows: TGTGCCAGCAGCTTATCGTGGGTCCCCCACGAGCAGTACTTC.

This chain links TRBV6-1 with TRBJ1-3; perhaps TRBD1 as D (6 bases). The CDR3 totals 16 residues. Germline V CDR1 and CDR2: MNHNS, SASEGT. Trimming stripped 3 bases from V and 0 bases from J, with 12 bases between. The CDR3 DNA is TGTGCCAGCAGTGATCAAGGACAGATCTCTGGAAACACCATATATTTT. This translates into CASSDQGQISGNTIYF.

With regard to this clone: The same CDR3 can be traced to other DNA sequences in this sample. V usage is TRBV6-5 and J usage is TRBJ2-3; D may be TRBD2 (7 bases). Germline V gene data show CDR1 as MNHEY and CDR2 as SVGAGI. This CDR3 comprises 15 residues. The V and J ends lost 0 bases and 1 base respectively, with 8 bases between them. CDR3 bases: TGTGCCAGCAGTTACTCGCGGGGGCGCACAGATACGCAGTATTTT. This sequence encodes CASSYSRGRTDTQYF.

The V gene is TRBV5-4, the J gene TRBJ1-3; perhaps TRBD1 as D (5 bases). The CDR3 is made up of 15 amino acids. V was shortened by 0 bases and J by 4 bases, with 11 bases between the two germline ends. Germline V gene lookup returns CDR1 SGHNT and CDR2 YYREEE (reference sequence). The CDR3 here is CASSLGGARGNTIYF. CDR3 bases: TGTGCCAGCAGCTTGGGTGGGGCAAGAGGAAACACCATATATTTT. The whole variable domain, filled in from reference TRBV5-4 and TRBJ1-3, reads ETGVTQSPTHLIKTRGQQVTLRCSSQSGHNTVSWYQQALGQGPQFIFQYYREEENGRGNFPPRFSGLQFPNYSSELNVNALELDDSALYLCASSLGGARGNTIYFGEGSWLTVV.

The V call is TRBV12-5, the J call TRBJ1-2; D ambiguous. Trimming pared 0 bases from V and 7 bases from J, leaving 9 bases between. The germline V gene encodes CDR1 LGHNT and CDR2 FRNRAP. The CDR3 consists of 13 residues. CDR3: CASGLVPGFGYTF. DNA for the CDR3: TGTGCTAGTGGTTTGGTACCGGGATTTGGCTACACCTTC. Looking up the rest from reference TRBV12-5 and TRBJ1-2 gives the full variable domain: DARVTQTPRHKVTEMGQEVTMRCQPILGHNTVFWYRQTMMQGLELLAYFRNRAPLDDSGMPKDRFSAEMPDATLATLKIQPSEPRDSAVYFCASGLVPGFGYTFGSGTRLTVV.